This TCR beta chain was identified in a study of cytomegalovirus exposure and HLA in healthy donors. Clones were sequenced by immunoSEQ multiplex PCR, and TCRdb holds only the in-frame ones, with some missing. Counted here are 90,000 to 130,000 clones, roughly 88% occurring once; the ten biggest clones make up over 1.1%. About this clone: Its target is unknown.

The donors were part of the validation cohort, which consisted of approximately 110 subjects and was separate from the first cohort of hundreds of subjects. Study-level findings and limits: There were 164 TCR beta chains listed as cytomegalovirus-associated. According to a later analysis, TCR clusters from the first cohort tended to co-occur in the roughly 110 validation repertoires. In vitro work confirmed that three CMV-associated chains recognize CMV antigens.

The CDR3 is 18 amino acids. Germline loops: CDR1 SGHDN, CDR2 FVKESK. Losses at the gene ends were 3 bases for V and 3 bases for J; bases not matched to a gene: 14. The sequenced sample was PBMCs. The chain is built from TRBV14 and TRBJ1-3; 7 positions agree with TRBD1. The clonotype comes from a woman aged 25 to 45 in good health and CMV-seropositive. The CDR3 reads CASSHSRLRGIGGNTIYF. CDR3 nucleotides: TGTGCCAGCAGCCACAGCCGTCTCAGGGGGATCGGTGGAAACACCATATATTTT.